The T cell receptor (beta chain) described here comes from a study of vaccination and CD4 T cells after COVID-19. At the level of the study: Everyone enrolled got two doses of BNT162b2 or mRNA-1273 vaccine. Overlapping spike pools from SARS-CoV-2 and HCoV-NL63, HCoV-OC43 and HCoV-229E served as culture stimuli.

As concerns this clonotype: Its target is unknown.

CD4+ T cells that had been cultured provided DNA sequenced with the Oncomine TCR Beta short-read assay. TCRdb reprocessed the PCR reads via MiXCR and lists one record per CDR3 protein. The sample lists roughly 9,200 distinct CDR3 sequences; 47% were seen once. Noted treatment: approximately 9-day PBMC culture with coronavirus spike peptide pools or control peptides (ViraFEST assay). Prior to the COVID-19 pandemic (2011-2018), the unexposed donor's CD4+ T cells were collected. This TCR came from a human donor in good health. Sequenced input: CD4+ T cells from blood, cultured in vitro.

CDR3: CASSTIRQASYEQYF. As DNA, the CDR3 is TGTGCCAGCAGTACCATACGACAGGCCTCCTACGAGCAGTACTTC. This chain uses TRBV27 with TRBJ2-7, with D maybe TRBD1 (6 bases). The CDR3 contains 15 residues. V lost 5 bases and J 0 bases, leaving 14 bases between the germline ends. From germline, CDR1 is MNHEY and CDR2 SMNVEV (reference sequence).